A selection of T cell receptor beta chains follows, all from one sample in a study of T cell responses to AZD1222 COVID-19 vaccine. Repertoires were generated with immunoSEQ multiplex PCR, while TCRdb's copy carries only in-frame clones and drops some. The sample has about 27,000 clones, about 92% seen once. Sequenced here: peripheral blood, sampled 28 days after the second AZD1222 dose. The receptors come from an adult who received the AZD1222 COVID-19 vaccine. CDR3s include the opening cysteine and the closing phenylalanine or tryptophan. The order of the fields is J gene, V gene, D gene, clone size, CDR3 DNA, CDR3 protein. D genes are given only for firm matches. Rows may omit the clone size; those that give it use once, few, many or a size class.

TRBJ1-6	TRBV30	-	-	TGTGCCTGGACCCCAGGTGTATCACCCCTCCACTTT	CAWTPGVSPLHF
TRBJ2-1	TRBV2	-	-	TGTGCCAGCAGAACGGATTATAGCTCCTACAATGAGCAGTTCTTC	CASRTDYSSYNEQFF
TRBJ1-1	TRBV6-5	TRBD1	-	TGTGCCAGTGACAGCGGGCAGGGGGGTCACACTGAAGCTTTCTTT	CASDSGQGGHTEAFF
TRBJ1-1	TRBV19	-	-	TGTGCCAGTAGTAAGGGTATGAACACTGAAGCTTTCTTT	CASSKGMNTEAFF
TRBJ2-7	TRBV7-2	-	-	TGTGCCAGCTGCGCGACGGGCGGGCCTACCTACGAGCAGTACTTC	CASCATGGPTYEQYF
TRBJ2-7	TRBV4-3	-	-	TGCGCCAGCAGCCAAGAGCCGGGCTACGAGCAGTACTTC	CASSQEPGYEQYF
TRBJ2-1	TRBV5-5	-	-	TGTGCCAGCAGCTTACGGATGGGAGAACCTCGGAATGAGCAGTTCTTC	CASSLRMGEPRNEQFF
TRBJ2-1	TRBV28	TRBD2	-	TGTGCCAGCAGCCGACTAGCGGGAGTCTATGAGCAGTTCTTC	CASSRLAGVYEQFF
TRBJ2-2	TRBV19	TRBD2	-	TGTGCCAGTAGTGTAATTGGGCGGCTAGCGGGAGCCACCGGGGAGCTGTTTTTT	CASSVIGRLAGATGELFF
TRBJ2-5	TRBV7-3	TRBD1	-	TGTGCCAGCAGCATGGACAGGACAAGCCAAGAGACCCAGTACTTC	CASSMDRTSQETQYF
TRBJ1-4	TRBV11-2	TRBD1	-	TGTGCCAGCAGCTTAGCTGGGACAGCTATCTCGTGGGAAAAACTGTTTTTT	CASSLAGTAISWEKLFF
TRBJ1-1	TRBV6-5	-	-	TGTGCCAGCAGAAAGGGCCCGAACACTGAAGCTTTCTTT	CASRKGPNTEAFF
TRBJ1-5	TRBV18	-	once	TGTGCCAGCTCAGATACAGGGCGAGGTCAGCCCCAGCATTTT	CASSDTGRGQPQHF
TRBJ1-5	TRBV20-1	TRBD1	-	TGCAGTGCCAGTAGGTTGGGGGACAGGCTCAATCAGCCCCAGCATTTT	CSASRLGDRLNQPQHF
TRBJ2-3	TRBV5-6	TRBD2	-	TGTGCCAGCAGCTTCCGCCTAGCGGGTAAGGCAGATACGCAGTATTTT	CASSFRLAGKADTQYF